A single sample is the source of the 12 T cell receptor beta chains below, sequenced in a study of tumor and adjacent non-tumor tissue in lung cancer. The library came from three nested PCR rounds adapted from ARM-PCR protocols. MiXCR was run by TCRdb on the multiplex PCR reads, yielding one entry per CDR3 protein. The sample consists of approximately 100,000 distinct CDR3 sequences, about 60% of them appearing once. This sample's RNA came from whole unsorted tissue. This non-tumor lung sample came from over 3 cm beyond the tumor edge. Source material: distant non-tumor lung tissue. The receptors derive from a man aged 25 to 40 with non-small cell lung cancer.

This clonotype was observed a few times. A much larger clone sits a single nucleotide away, making a read error possible. This chain connects TRBV4-1 to TRBJ1-5; D possibly corresponds to TRBD1 (6 bases). The germline gives CDR1 MGHRA, CDR2 YSYEKL. CDR3 length: 14 amino acids. In DNA form, the CDR3 reads TGCGCCAGCAGCCTCCGGGACACGGATCAGCTCCAGCATTTT. Its protein product is CASSLRDTDQLQHF.

Comments on this clonotype: This may be a read error: a much more frequent sequence differs by one nucleotide. This chain uses TRBV6-2 or TRBV6-3 with TRBJ2-2, with TRBD1 as a possible D gene (5 bases). The CDR3 loop spans 18 amino acids. V was clipped by 7 bases and J by 3 bases, with 24 bases between them. The germline gives CDR1 MNHEY, CDR2 SVGEGT. The CDR3 region has the DNA TGTGCCAGCACCCAAGCCCCCCCAGGGTTCCGGCACACCGGGGAGCTGTTTTTT. This codes for CASTQAPPGFRHTGELFF.

The chain links TRBV10-3 to TRBJ2-7; TRBD1 is a possible D gene (5 bases). This CDR3 region has 11 residues. Germline V gene data show CDR1 as ENHRY and CDR2 as SYGVKD. V dropped 9 bases and J dropped 2 bases, with 8 bases sitting between them. The CDR3, as DNA: TGTGCCATAGGGGAAACCTACGAGCAGTACTTC. This codes for CAIGETYEQYF.

This clonotype was found a few times. This may arise from a read error, as a much more abundant clone is one base away. The V gene is TRBV12-3 or TRBV12-4, the J gene TRBJ2-2, with D possibly TRBD2 on 5 matching bases. This CDR3 contains 14 residues. The ends were cut back, 11 bases at V and 0 bases at J, with 13 bases in the middle. CDR3 nucleotide sequence: TGTGCCGGCAAGGGCGGGCCGAACACCGGGGAGCTGTTTTTT. Its protein is CAGKGGPNTGELFF.

V and J are TRBV6-5 and TRBJ1-1; a possible D gene is TRBD1 (6 bases). Trimming removed 2 bases from V and 9 bases from J, with 13 bases in between. The CDR3 consists of 13 residues. Germline CDR1 and CDR2: MNHEY and SVGAGI. CDR3 nucleotide sequence: TGTGCCAGCAGTTACGCAGGGGACGGTAAAGCTTTCTTT. Translated, it gives CASSYAGDGKAFF.

This clonotype was seen a handful of times. J is TRBJ1-3 and V is TRBV5-1, with a possible D match to TRBD1 (5 bases). The V gene's germline CDR1 is SGHRS and CDR2 YFSETQ. The CDR3 has 14 residues. Trimming pared 0 bases from V and 2 bases from J, leaving 6 bases between. The CDR3 DNA reads TGCGCCAGCAGCTTGGCGGGGGCTGGAAACACCATATATTTT. It yields the protein CASSLAGAGNTIYF.

Concerning this clonotype: The junction departs from germline at one end; a sequencing error may be responsible. The J gene is TRBJ1-5, the V gene TRBV20-1; D ambiguous. The CDR3 covers 16 residues. From germline, CDR1 is DFQATT and CDR2 SNEGSKA (reference sequence). CDR3 in DNA: TGCAGTGCTAGAGATATGTACGGATATAGCAATCAGCTCCAGCATTTT. Its translation: CSARDMYGYSNQLQHF.

This clonotype was seen more than once but under ten times. V gene TRBV11-1 combines with J gene TRBJ2-1, with D uncertain. This CDR3 contains 12 residues. The germline CDR1 and CDR2 sequences are SGHAT and FQDESV (reference sequence). The CDR3 reads CPCRPDYNEQFF. CDR3 DNA sequence: TGTCCCTGCAGACCCGATTACAATGAGCAGTTCTTC. Supplemented by reference TRBV11-1 and TRBJ2-1, the full variable domain reads EAEVAQSPRYKITEKSQAVAFWCDPISGHATLYWYRQILGQGPELLVQFQDESVVDDSQLPKDRFSAERLKGVDSTLKIQPAELGDSAMYLCPCRPDYNEQFFGPGTRLTVL.

This clonotype has a count of ten or more. V is TRBV24-1 and J is TRBJ2-5; 9 nucleotides match TRBD1. This CDR3 region has 15 residues. The germline gives CDR1 KGHDR, CDR2 SFDVKD. With 4 bases clipped from V and 5 bases from J, the junction kept 7 bases outside the gene matches. CDR3 DNA sequence: TGTGCCACCAGTGAAACCGGGACAGGGAAGGAGACCCAGTACTTC. As protein: CATSETGTGKETQYF.

With respect to this clonotype: A much larger clone sits a single nucleotide away, making a read error possible. Lacking the conserved final phenylalanine or tryptophan, this CDR3 likely reflects a read error. CDR3 loop: CASSYSPGSTYEQYS. DNA for the CDR3: TGTGCCAGCAGTTACTCGCCAGGGTCAACCTACGAGCAGTACTCC. J is TRBJ2-7 and V is TRBV6-2 or TRBV6-3; D is perhaps TRBD1 (5 bases). Germline CDR1 MNHEY, CDR2 SVGEGT. Trimming cost V 0 bases and J 2 bases, with 11 bases left between them. The CDR3 extends over 15 amino acids.

Of note for this clonotype: One end of the junction varies from germline; a read error may be responsible. The rearrangement links TRBV11-2 to TRBJ2-3, with 11 bases identical to TRBD1. The CDR3 has 17 amino acids. The germline CDR1 and CDR2 sequences are SGHAT and FQNNGV. The CDR3 loop reads CANSLVDRGPGTDTQYF. CDR3 sequence (DNA): TGTGCCAACAGCTTAGTGGACAGGGGGCCTGGCACAGATACGCAGTATTTT.

A note on this clonotype: This may stem from a read error, because a much larger clone lies one nucleotide away. Without the conserved terminal phenylalanine or tryptophan, this CDR3 likely stems from a read error. The CDR3 nucleotides read TGCAGTGCTAGAAGGGGACAGCAAGTCTACGAGCAGTACTTA. It yields the protein CSARRGQQVYEQYL. V gene TRBV20-1 combines with J gene TRBJ2-7; 7 bases are shared with TRBD1. J was trimmed by 3 bases and V by 2 bases; bases with no gene match: 7. The germline V gene encodes CDR1 DFQATT and CDR2 SNEGSKA (reference sequence). CDR3 length equals 14 residues.